The next 13 T cell receptor beta chains were all read from a single sample in a study of T cell changes during pregnancy in multiple sclerosis (dated by TCRdb to 2018 to 2020). Library construction relied on the immunoSEQ multiplex PCR assay. Not all clones reach the TCRdb copy of this immuneACCESS table, which keeps in-frame sequences only. Checked studies attribute under half of the gap to unresolved V genes and leave the rest unexplained. This sample gives some 41,000 clones in total; just over 90% of them show up just once. Jointly, the top ten make up approximately 1.5% of the sample. The sample comprised PBMCs (not recorded whether the cells were cultured). These receptors all stem from a female donor with multiple sclerosis, enrolled in a pregnancy study.

V gene TRBV5-1 combines with J gene TRBJ2-1; 7 bases agree with TRBD2. With 8 bases clipped from V and 2 bases from J, the junction kept 7 bases outside the gene matches. Germline V CDR1 and CDR2: SGHRS, YFSETQ. The CDR3 contains 14 residues. The DNA for the CDR3 is TGCGCCAGTGCAAGCGGGAATGCCTACAATGAGCAGTTCTTC. Its protein product is CASASGNAYNEQFF.

The chain has TRBV19 and TRBJ1-3, with D unresolved. The germline V gene encodes CDR1 LNHDA and CDR2 SQIVND (reference sequence). V was pared by 10 bases and J by 0 bases, with 10 bases between. The CDR3 covers 13 residues. CDR3 coding DNA: TGTGCCACGGCGGCCACCTCTGGAAACACCATATATTTT. Translating gives CATAATSGNTIYF.

The chain couples TRBV27 to TRBJ1-1; D call uncertain. The CDR3 contains 15 residues. The ends were cut back, 2 bases at V and 5 bases at J, with 15 bases in the middle. Germline V gene lookup returns CDR1 MNHEY and CDR2 SMNVEV (reference sequence). CDR3 DNA: TGTGCCAGCAGTTTAGAGGCAGGCCAGAGGACTGAAGCTTTCTTT. Protein sequence: CASSLEAGQRTEAFF.

The chain links TRBV6-1 to TRBJ2-1; no reliable D call. The CDR3 spans 13 residues. The V and J ends lost 2 bases and 10 bases respectively, with 12 bases between them. CDR1 MNHNS and CDR2 SASEGT come from the germline V gene. CDR3 loop: CASSEFPPDEQFF. As DNA, the CDR3 is TGTGCCAGCAGTGAATTCCCCCCTGACGAGCAGTTCTTC.

The chain is built from TRBV5-1 and TRBJ2-1; 7 bases align to TRBD2. The CDR3 is 14 amino acids. Per the germline V gene, CDR1 is SGHRS and CDR2 is YFSETQ. V trimming: 0 bases; J trimming: 6 bases; junction bases outside the gene matches: 3. The CDR3 sequence: CASSLVAGVNEQFF. CDR3 DNA sequence: TGCGCCAGCAGCTTGGTTGCGGGAGTCAATGAGCAGTTCTTC.

The rearrangement links TRBV5-1 to TRBJ2-5; 11 nucleotides line up with TRBD2. Per germline, CDR1 SGHRS and CDR2 YFSETQ. This CDR3 spans 14 amino acids. The V gene end was trimmed by 3 bases and the J gene end by 4 bases; junction bases not matched to a gene: 2. The CDR3: CASSYSGRGETQYF. The DNA of the CDR3 is TGCGCCAGCAGCTATAGCGGGAGGGGAGAGACCCAGTACTTC.

The chain couples TRBV30 to TRBJ1-2, with 8 bases that match TRBD1. CDR3 size: 12 residues. The V segment lost 1 base and the J segment 13 bases; nucleotides outside the gene matches: 8. CDR1 and CDR2 (germline): GTSNPN, SVGIG (reference sequence). As DNA, the CDR3 is TGTGCCTGGAGTGAAAAGACAGGGGTGGTCACCTTC. It yields the protein CAWSEKTGVVTF.

The chain is built from TRBV7-2 and TRBJ1-1; D gene unclear. Germline V gene sequence: CDR1 SGHTA, CDR2 FQGNSA. V dropped 4 bases and J dropped 4 bases, with 13 bases sitting between them. CDR3 size: 14 residues. CDR3 nucleotides: TGTGCCAGCAGCTCGCCGGACGCGCGCACTGAAGCTTTCTTT. It is translated as CASSSPDARTEAFF.

CDR3 residues: CASSKTLTDRGRHFTSNQPQHF. The CDR3 DNA reads as TGTGCCAGCAGCAAGACCTTGACGGACAGGGGGCGCCACTTCACTAGCAATCAGCCCCAGCATTTT. This sequence joins TRBV21-1 and TRBJ1-5; TRBD1, as called in the table, went unchecked against the DNA. TRBV21-1 is reported as a pseudogene. CDR3 length: 22 amino acids.

The V gene is TRBV6-5, the J gene TRBJ1-4, with TRBD1 as a possible D gene (6 bases). The CDR3 runs to 16 residues. The V end lost 0 bases, the J end lost 3 bases, and 11 bases lay between the germline ends. Germline lookup yields CDR1 MNHEY and CDR2 SVGAGI. CDR3 sequence: CASSYSGGLANEKLFF. As DNA, the CDR3 is TGTGCCAGCAGTTACTCCGGGGGGCTAGCTAATGAAAAACTGTTTTTT.

V usage is TRBV7-9 and J usage is TRBJ2-4; possible D gene TRBD2, 5 bases. The CDR3 length is 13 residues. Germline V gene sequence: CDR1 SEHNR, CDR2 FQNEAQ (reference sequence). The germline V and J ends were trimmed by 3 bases and 9 bases, with 12 bases remaining between them. CDR3 sequence: CASSLEAEPIQYF. The CDR3 region has the DNA TGTGCCAGCAGCTTGGAGGCAGAACCCATTCAGTACTTC.

This rearrangement joins TRBV10-1 to TRBJ2-2; no firm D call. This CDR3 spans 12 amino acids. With 3 bases removed from V and 7 bases from J, the gap between germline ends came to 6 bases. Looked up from germline, CDR1 is WNHNN and CDR2 is SYGVQD (reference sequence). The chain's CDR3 is CASSDPGGELFF. The CDR3 DNA is TGCGCCAGCAGTGATCCAGGCGGGGAGCTGTTTTTT.

This clone came up a few times. V and J are TRBV29-1 and TRBJ2-5, with 10 bases matching TRBD2. Losses at the gene ends were 3 bases for V and 4 bases for J; bases not matched to a gene: 5. Germline V gives CDR1 SQVTM, CDR2 ANQGSEA. CDR3 length equals 14 residues. The CDR3 is CSVDRSGRVETQYF. In nucleotides, the CDR3 is TGCAGCGTTGACCGGAGCGGGAGGGTAGAGACCCAGTACTTC.